Listed below are T cell receptor beta chains from one sample, sequenced in a study of shared clonotypes between healthy human individuals. The method was immunoSEQ multiplex PCR; TCRdb's version includes in-frame clones alone and lacks a portion of them. The table records over a million clones, roughly 95% of them present only once. The specimen was naive CD4+ T cells sorted from blood. These receptors all come from a man aged 25 to 40 in good health. CDR3s include the opening cysteine and the closing phenylalanine or tryptophan. The D gene is left open where the match is weak. Size is omitted from some rows. Given values are once, few, many or a class for expanded clones.

V: TRBV25-1; size: -; J: TRBJ2-3; length: 14; D: -; DNA: TGTGCCAGCAGTGACACAGGGAGGGCAGATACGCAGTATTTT; CDR3: CASSDTGRADTQYF
V: TRBV14; size: -; J: TRBJ1-5; length: 13; D: -; DNA: TGTGCCAGCAGTCAATTACTCAATCAGCCCCAGCATTTT; CDR3: CASSQLLNQPQHF
V: TRBV6-1; size: once; J: TRBJ2-6; length: 17; D: -; DNA: TGTGCCAGCAGTGAAAGGGCTATAACTACTGGGGCCAACGTCCTGACTTTC; CDR3: CASSERAITTGANVLTF
V: TRBV30; size: -; J: TRBJ1-4; length: 16; D: -; DNA: TGTGCCTGGAGTTCCCACCCACTCCAAACTAATGAAAAACTGTTTTTT; CDR3: CAWSSHPLQTNEKLFF
V: TRBV7-2; size: -; J: TRBJ1-5; length: 15; D: TRBD1; DNA: TGTGCCAGCAGCTCCCCGGACAGGGGGGGGCAGCCCCAGCATTTT; CDR3: CASSSPDRGGQPQHF
V: TRBV9; size: -; J: TRBJ1-1; length: 14; D: -; DNA: TGTGCCAGCAGCGCCGACAGTTTGAACACTGAAGCTTTCTTT; CDR3: CASSADSLNTEAFF
V: TRBV4-3; size: -; J: TRBJ2-1; length: 15; D: TRBD2; DNA: TGCGCCAGCAGCCGCAATCTAGCGGGAGGGGGTGAGCAGTTCTTC; CDR3: CASSRNLAGGGEQFF
V: TRBV23-1; size: -; J: TRBJ2-2; length: 19; D: TRBD1; DNA: TGCGCCAGCAGTCAACCCCCGAAACACAGGGGCGCGGGCACCGGGGAGCTGTTTTTT; CDR3: CASSQPPKHRGAGTGELFF
V: TRBV5-4; size: -; J: TRBJ1-1; length: 16; D: TRBD1; DNA: TGTGCCAGCAGCTTGGGAGCAGGGGGCCAGAACACTGAAGCTTTCTTT; CDR3: CASSLGAGGQNTEAFF
V: TRBV11-3; size: once; J: TRBJ2-3; length: 12; D: -; DNA: TGTGCCAGCAGCTTCAACACAGATACGCAGTATTTT; CDR3: CASSFNTDTQYF
V: TRBV5-6; size: -; J: TRBJ2-1; length: 16; D: TRBD1; DNA: TGTGCCAGCAGCTTGTGGGGACAGGGGGTCTACAATGAGCAGTTCTTC; CDR3: CASSLWGQGVYNEQFF
V: TRBV11-2; size: -; J: TRBJ2-2; length: 12; D: TRBD1; DNA: TGTGCCAGCAGCACAGGGGCCGGGGAGCTGTTTTTT; CDR3: CASSTGAGELFF
V: TRBV19; size: -; J: TRBJ2-2; length: 14; D: -; DNA: TGTGCCAGTAGTCAAACCGGTCTCGCCGGGGAGCTGTTTTTT; CDR3: CASSQTGLAGELFF
V: TRBV5-1; size: -; J: TRBJ2-2; length: 14; D: -; DNA: TGCGCCAGCAGCTTGGGACATCGGGCCGGGGAGCTGTTTTTT; CDR3: CASSLGHRAGELFF
V: TRBV10-1; size: -; J: TRBJ2-3; length: 15; D: TRBD2; DNA: TGCGCCAGCAGTGTAGCTAGCGGGAGCGCAGATACGCAGTATTTT; CDR3: CASSVASGSADTQYF
V: TRBV5-1; size: -; J: TRBJ2-1; length: 14; D: -; DNA: TGCGCCAGCAGTGGACTCACACTCTACAATGAGCAGTTCTTC; CDR3: CASSGLTLYNEQFF
V: TRBV7-2; size: -; J: TRBJ1-2; length: 15; D: -; DNA: TGTGCCAGCAGCTTAGGAGTGACAGGCAGCTATGGCTACACCTTC; CDR3: CASSLGVTGSYGYTF
V: TRBV29-1; size: -; J: TRBJ1-1; length: 13; D: -; DNA: TGCAGCGTTAAAGTTGGGGGAGTAGCAGAAGCTTTCTTT; CDR3: CSVKVGGVAEAFF
V: TRBV29-1; size: once; J: TRBJ1-1; length: 15; D: TRBD1; DNA: TGCAGCGTTGAATTAGGGGGCGGAACCGACGCTGAAGCTTTCTTT; CDR3: CSVELGGGTDAEAFF
V: TRBV9; size: -; J: TRBJ2-1; length: 14; D: -; DNA: TGTGCCAGCAGCGTAGAGTTGCCAAACAATGAGCAGTTCTTC; CDR3: CASSVELPNNEQFF
V: TRBV5-1; size: -; J: TRBJ2-3; length: 16; D: -; DNA: TGCGCCAGCAGCTCCTTTGGACCTCCCTCCACAGATACGCAGTATTTT; CDR3: CASSSFGPPSTDTQYF
V: TRBV5-1; size: -; J: TRBJ2-7; length: 15; D: -; DNA: TGCGCCAGCAGCCAAACGGGACTCCCGGGCTACGAGCAGTACTTC; CDR3: CASSQTGLPGYEQYF
V: TRBV2; size: -; J: TRBJ2-5; length: 15; D: -; DNA: TGTGCCAGCAGTGAGATGCAGGGGAGACTGGGGACCCAGTACTTC; CDR3: CASSEMQGRLGTQYF
V: TRBV6-1; size: -; J: TRBJ2-2; length: 14; D: -; DNA: TGTGCCAGCACCTTGGGTTTTGGCACCGGGGAGCTGTTTTTT; CDR3: CASTLGFGTGELFF
V: TRBV6-5; size: -; J: TRBJ1-3; length: 15; D: -; DNA: TGTGCCAGCAGCGCGACAGGTATCTCTGGAAACACCATATATTTT; CDR3: CASSATGISGNTIYF
V: TRBV6-1; size: once; J: TRBJ2-1; length: 14; D: TRBD2; DNA: TGTGCCAGCAGTGAGTCCCCTAGCGGGGTCCGACAGTTCTTC; CDR3: CASSESPSGVRQFF
V: TRBV9; size: -; J: TRBJ2-1; length: 15; D: TRBD2; DNA: TGTGCCAGCAGCGCCGGGACTAACTCCTACAATGAGCAGTTCTTC; CDR3: CASSAGTNSYNEQFF
V: TRBV7-2; size: -; J: TRBJ2-3; length: 13; D: TRBD1; DNA: TGTGCCATAGACAGGGGCCCCACAGATACGCAGTATTTT; CDR3: CAIDRGPTDTQYF
V: TRBV19; size: -; J: TRBJ2-7; length: 14; D: TRBD1; DNA: TGTGCCAGTAGTAATCCGGGACAGGGCTACGAGCAGTACTTC; CDR3: CASSNPGQGYEQYF
V: TRBV5-1; size: -; J: TRBJ2-5; length: 14; D: TRBD2; DNA: TGCGCCAGCAGCTATAGCGGGAGTGGGGAGACCCAGTACTTC; CDR3: CASSYSGSGETQYF
V: TRBV5-1; size: -; J: TRBJ2-1; length: 13; D: -; DNA: TGCGCCAGCAGCTTGCAGCCGGGGAATGAGCAGTTCTTC; CDR3: CASSLQPGNEQFF
V: TRBV9; size: few; J: TRBJ2-2; length: 12; D: -; DNA: TGTGCCAGCAACAGGGTCACCGGGGAGCTGTTTTTT; CDR3: CASNRVTGELFF
V: TRBV5-4; size: -; J: TRBJ2-2; length: 14; D: -; DNA: TGTGCCAGCTACCGGGACCCCAACACCGGGGAGCTGTTTTTT; CDR3: CASYRDPNTGELFF
V: TRBV19; size: -; J: TRBJ2-1; length: 14; D: -; DNA: TGTGCCACCCGGGAAGTTTATTCAAATCCACGTCAGTTCTTC; CDR3: CATREVYSNPRQFF
V: TRBV9; size: -; J: TRBJ2-7; length: 14; D: -; DNA: TGTGCCAGCAGCCCTTTCACGTTAACCTACGAGCAGTACTTC; CDR3: CASSPFTLTYEQYF
V: TRBV5-4; size: -; J: TRBJ2-1; length: 11; D: -; DNA: TGTGCCAGCAGCCAAGCCCATGAGCAGTTCTTC; CDR3: CASSQAHEQFF
V: TRBV5-1; size: -; J: TRBJ1-3; length: 14; D: -; DNA: TGCGCCAGCAGCCCGGGGGTGACAGTTAACACCATATATTTT; CDR3: CASSPGVTVNTIYF
V: TRBV5-1; size: -; J: TRBJ2-2; length: 14; D: TRBD1; DNA: TGCGCCAGCAGGAAAGACAGGGGGTCCGGGGAGCTGTTTTTT; CDR3: CASRKDRGSGELFF